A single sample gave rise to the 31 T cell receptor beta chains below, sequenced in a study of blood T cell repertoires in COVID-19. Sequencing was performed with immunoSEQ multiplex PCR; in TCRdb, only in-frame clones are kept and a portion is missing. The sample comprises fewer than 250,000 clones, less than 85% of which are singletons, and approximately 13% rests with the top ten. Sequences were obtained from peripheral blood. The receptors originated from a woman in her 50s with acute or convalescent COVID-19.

CDR3 DNA: TGTGCCAGCTCACCAGGGACTACCTCCGATGAGCAGTTCTTC. Protein: CASSPGTTSDEQFF. The chain joins TRBV18 to TRBJ2-1; 7 bases are shared with TRBD2. V shed 2 bases and J 8 bases; nucleotides not matched to a gene: 6. The CDR3 loop spans 14 amino acids. The V gene's germline CDR1 is KGHSH and CDR2 LQKENI. The whole variable domain, filled in from reference TRBV18 and TRBJ2-1, reads NAGVMQNPRHLVRRRGQEARLRCSPMKGHSHVYWYRQLPEEGLKFMVYLQKENIIDESGMPKERFSAEFPKEGPSILRIQQVVRGDSAAYFCASSPGTTSDEQFFGPGTRLTVL.

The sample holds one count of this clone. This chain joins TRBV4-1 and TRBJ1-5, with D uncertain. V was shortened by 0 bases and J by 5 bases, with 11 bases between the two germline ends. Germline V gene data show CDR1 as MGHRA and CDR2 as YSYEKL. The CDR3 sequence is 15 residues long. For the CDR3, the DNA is TGCGCCAGCAGCCAAGATTTCGCGGGTTATCAGCCCCAGCATTTT. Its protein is CASSQDFAGYQPQHF.

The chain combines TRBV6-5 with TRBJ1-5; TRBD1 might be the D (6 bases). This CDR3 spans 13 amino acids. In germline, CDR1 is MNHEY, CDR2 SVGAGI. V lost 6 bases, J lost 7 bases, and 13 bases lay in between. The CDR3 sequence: CASRLNREQPQHF. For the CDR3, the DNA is TGTGCCAGCAGACTAAACAGGGAGCAGCCCCAGCATTTT.

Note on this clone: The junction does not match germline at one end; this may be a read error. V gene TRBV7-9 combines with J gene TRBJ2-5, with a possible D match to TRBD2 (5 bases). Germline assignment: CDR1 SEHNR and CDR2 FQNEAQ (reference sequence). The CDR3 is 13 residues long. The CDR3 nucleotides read TGTGCCAGCACCTTAAGCGGACAAGAGACCCAGTACTTC. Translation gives CASTLSGQETQYF.

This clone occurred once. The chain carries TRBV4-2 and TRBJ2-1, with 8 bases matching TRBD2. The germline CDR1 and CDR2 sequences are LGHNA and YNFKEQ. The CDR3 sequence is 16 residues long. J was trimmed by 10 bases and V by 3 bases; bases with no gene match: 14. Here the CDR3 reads CASSHPGTRGVNEQFF. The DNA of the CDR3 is TGTGCCAGCAGCCATCCCGGGACTAGAGGTGTGAACGAGCAGTTCTTC.

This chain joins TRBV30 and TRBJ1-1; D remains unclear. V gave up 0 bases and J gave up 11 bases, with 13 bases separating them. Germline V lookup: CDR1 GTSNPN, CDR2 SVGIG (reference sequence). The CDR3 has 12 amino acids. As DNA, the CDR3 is TGTGCCTGGAGTGTAGCGCTGCGAAGTGCTTTCTTT. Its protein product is CAWSVALRSAFF. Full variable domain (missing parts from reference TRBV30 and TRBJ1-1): SQTIHQWPATLVQPVGSPLSLECTVEGTSNPNLYWYRQAAGRGLQLLFYSVGIGQISSEVPQNLSASRPQDRQFILSSKKLLLSDSGFYLCAWSVALRSAFFGQGTRLTVV.

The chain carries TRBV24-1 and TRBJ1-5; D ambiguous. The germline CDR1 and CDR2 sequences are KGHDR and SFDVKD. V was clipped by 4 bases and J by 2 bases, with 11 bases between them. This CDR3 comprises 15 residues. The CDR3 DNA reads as TGTGCCACCAGTGAGCCTACTAGCGGCAATCAGCCCCAGCATTTT. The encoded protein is CATSEPTSGNQPQHF.

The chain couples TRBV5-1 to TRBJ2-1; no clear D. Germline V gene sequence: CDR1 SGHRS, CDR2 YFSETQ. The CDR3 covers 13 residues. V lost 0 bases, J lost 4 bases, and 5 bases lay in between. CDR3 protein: CASSLVQYNEQFF. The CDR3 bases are TGCGCCAGCAGCTTGGTACAGTACAATGAGCAGTTCTTC.

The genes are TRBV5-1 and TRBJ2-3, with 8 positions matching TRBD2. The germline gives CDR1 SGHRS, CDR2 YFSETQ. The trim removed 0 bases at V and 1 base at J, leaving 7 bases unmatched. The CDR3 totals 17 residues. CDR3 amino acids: CASSLALAGGGTDTQYF. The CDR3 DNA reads TGCGCCAGCAGCTTGGCCCTTGCGGGAGGAGGCACAGATACGCAGTATTTT. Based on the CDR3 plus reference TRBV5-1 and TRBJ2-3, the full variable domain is KAGVTQTPRYLIKTRGQQVTLSCSPISGHRSVSWYQQTPGQGLQFLFEYFSETQRNKGNFPGRFSGRQFSNSRSEMNVSTLELGDSALYLCASSLALAGGGTDTQYFGPGTRLTVL.

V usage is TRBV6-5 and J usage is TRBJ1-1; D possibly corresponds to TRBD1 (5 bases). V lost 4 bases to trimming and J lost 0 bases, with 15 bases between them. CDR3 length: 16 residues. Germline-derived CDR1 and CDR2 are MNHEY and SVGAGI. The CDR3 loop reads CASSLDSKLVNTEAFF. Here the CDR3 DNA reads TGTGCCAGCAGTTTAGACAGTAAGTTGGTGAACACTGAAGCTTTCTTT.

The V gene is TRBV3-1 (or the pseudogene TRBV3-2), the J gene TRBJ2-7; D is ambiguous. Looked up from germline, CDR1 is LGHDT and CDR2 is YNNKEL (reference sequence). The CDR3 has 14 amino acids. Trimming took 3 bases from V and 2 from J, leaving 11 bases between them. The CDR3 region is CASSHFQETYEQYF. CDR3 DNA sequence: TGTGCCAGCAGCCATTTTCAGGAAACCTACGAGCAGTACTTC.

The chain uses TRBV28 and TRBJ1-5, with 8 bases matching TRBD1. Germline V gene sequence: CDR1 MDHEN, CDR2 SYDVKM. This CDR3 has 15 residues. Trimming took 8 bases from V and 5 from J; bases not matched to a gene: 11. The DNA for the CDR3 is TGTGCCAGCTTTCGGCGGACAGGGACCGATCAGCCCCAGCATTTT. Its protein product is CASFRRTGTDQPQHF.

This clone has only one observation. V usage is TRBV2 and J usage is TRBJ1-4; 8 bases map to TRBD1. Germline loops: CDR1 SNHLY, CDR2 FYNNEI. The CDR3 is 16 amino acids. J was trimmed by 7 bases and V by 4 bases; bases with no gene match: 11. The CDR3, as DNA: TGTGCCAGCAGTGGGGGGACAGGACGGAAAGGTGAAAAACTGTTTTTT. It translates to CASSGGTGRKGEKLFF.

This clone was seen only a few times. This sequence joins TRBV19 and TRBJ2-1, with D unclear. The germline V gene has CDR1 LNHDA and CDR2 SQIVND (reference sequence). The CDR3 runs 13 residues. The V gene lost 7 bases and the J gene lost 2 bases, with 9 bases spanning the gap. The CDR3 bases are TGTGCCAGTACCTCTAGGCCCTACAATGAGCAGTTCTTC. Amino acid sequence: CASTSRPYNEQFF.

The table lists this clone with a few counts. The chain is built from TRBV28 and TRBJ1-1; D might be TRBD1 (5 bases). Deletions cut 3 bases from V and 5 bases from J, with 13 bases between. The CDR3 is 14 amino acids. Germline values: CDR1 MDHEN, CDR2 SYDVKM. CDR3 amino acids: CASSLSGVRTEAFF. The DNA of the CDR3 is TGTGCCAGCAGTTTGTCGGGGGTTCGGACTGAAGCTTTCTTT.

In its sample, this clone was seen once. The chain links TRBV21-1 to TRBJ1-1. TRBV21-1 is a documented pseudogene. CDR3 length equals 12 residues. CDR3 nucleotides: TGTGCCAGCAGCAGGAGGGTCACTGAAGCTTTCTTT. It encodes CASSRRVTEAFF.

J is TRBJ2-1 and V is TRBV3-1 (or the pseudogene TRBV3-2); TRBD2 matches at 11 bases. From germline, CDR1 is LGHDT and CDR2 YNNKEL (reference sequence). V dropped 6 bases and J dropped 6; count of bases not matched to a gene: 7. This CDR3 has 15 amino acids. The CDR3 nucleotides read TGTGCCAGCAGTCGCCTGACTAGCGGGATCAATGAGCAGTTCTTC. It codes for CASSRLTSGINEQFF.

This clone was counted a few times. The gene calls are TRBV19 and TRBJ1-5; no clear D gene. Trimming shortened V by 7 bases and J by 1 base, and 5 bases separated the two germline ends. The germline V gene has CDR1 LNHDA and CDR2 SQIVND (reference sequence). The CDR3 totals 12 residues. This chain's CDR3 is CASTGSNQPQHF. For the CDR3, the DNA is TGTGCCAGTACGGGGAGCAATCAGCCCCAGCATTTT.

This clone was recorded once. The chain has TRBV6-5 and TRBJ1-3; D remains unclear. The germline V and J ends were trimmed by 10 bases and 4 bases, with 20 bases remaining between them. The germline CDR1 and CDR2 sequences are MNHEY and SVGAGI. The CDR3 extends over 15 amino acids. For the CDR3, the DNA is TGTGCCACCTTTACGCCGGGAGCGGGAGGAAACACCATATATTTT. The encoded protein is CATFTPGAGGNTIYF.

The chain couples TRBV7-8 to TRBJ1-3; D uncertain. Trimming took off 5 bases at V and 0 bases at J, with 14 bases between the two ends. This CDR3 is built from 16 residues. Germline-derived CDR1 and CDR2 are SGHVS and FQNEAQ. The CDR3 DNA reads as TGTGCCAGCAGCACTAGCAGGATGAGCTCTGGAAACACCATATATTTT. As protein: CASSTSRMSSGNTIYF.

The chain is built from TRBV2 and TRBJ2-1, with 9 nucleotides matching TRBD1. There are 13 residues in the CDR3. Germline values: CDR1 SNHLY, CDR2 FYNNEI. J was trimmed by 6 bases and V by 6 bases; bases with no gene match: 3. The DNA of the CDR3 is TGTGCCAGCAGGGGACAGGGTGGCAATGAGCAGTTCTTC. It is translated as CASRGQGGNEQFF.

CDR3 DNA sequence: TGTGCCAGCTCACCATCGACCGGGACAGACGGAAACACCATATATTTT. It codes for CASSPSTGTDGNTIYF. The V and J genes are TRBV18 and TRBJ1-3; 7 bases are shared with TRBD1. Germline assignment: CDR1 KGHSH and CDR2 LQKENI. CDR3 length equals 16 residues. V lost 2 bases, J lost 4 bases, and 8 bases stayed unmatched.

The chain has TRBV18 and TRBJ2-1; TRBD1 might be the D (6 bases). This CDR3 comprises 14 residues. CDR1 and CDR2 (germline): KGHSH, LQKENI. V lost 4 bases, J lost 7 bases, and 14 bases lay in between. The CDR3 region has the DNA TGTGCCAGCTCACAACAGGGTCCTGGGAATGAGCAGTTCTTC. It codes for CASSQQGPGNEQFF. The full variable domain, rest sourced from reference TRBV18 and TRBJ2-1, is NAGVMQNPRHLVRRRGQEARLRCSPMKGHSHVYWYRQLPEEGLKFMVYLQKENIIDESGMPKERFSAEFPKEGPSILRIQQVVRGDSAAYFCASSQQGPGNEQFFGPGTRLTVL.

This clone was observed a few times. In nucleotides, the CDR3 is TGCGCCAGCAGCCATACCCCGGGGTCTGGAAACACCATATATTTT. It codes for CASSHTPGSGNTIYF. The V and J genes are TRBV4-3 and TRBJ1-3; D gene ambiguous. Germline-derived CDR1 and CDR2 are LGHNA and YSLEER. The CDR3 is made up of 15 amino acids. V was pared by 3 bases and J by 1 base, with 10 bases between.

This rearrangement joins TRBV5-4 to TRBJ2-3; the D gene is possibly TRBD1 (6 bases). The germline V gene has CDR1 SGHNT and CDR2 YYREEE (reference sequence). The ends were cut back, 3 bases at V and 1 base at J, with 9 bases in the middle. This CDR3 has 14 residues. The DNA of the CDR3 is TGTGCCAGCAGCTCCAGGACAGGCACAGATACGCAGTATTTT. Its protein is CASSSRTGTDTQYF. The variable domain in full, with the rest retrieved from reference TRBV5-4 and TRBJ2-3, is ETGVTQSPTHLIKTRGQQVTLRCSSQSGHNTVSWYQQALGQGPQFIFQYYREEENGRGNFPPRFSGLQFPNYSSELNVNALELDDSALYLCASSSRTGTDTQYFGPGTRLTVL.

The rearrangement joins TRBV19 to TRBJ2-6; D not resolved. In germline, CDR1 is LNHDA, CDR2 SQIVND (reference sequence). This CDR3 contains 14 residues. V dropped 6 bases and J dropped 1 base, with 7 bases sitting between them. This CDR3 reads CASSPRSGANVLTF. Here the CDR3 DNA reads TGTGCCAGTAGCCCCAGATCTGGGGCCAACGTCCTGACTTTC.

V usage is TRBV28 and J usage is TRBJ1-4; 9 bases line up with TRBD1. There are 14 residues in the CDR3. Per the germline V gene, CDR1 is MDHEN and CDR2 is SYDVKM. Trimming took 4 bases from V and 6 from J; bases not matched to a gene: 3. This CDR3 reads CASSSGTGYEKLFF. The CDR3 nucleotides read TGTGCCAGCAGTTCCGGGACAGGGTATGAAAAACTGTTTTTT.

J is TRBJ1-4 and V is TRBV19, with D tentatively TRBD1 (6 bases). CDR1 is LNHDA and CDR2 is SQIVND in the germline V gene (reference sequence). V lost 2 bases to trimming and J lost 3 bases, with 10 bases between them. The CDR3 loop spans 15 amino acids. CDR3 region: CASSIRTASNEKLFF. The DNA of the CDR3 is TGTGCCAGTAGTATACGGACAGCTTCTAATGAAAAACTGTTTTTT.

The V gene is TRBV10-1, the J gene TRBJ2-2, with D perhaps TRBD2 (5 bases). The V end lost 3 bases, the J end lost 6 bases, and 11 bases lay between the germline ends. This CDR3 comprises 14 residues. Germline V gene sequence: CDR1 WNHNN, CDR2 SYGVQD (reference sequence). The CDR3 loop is CASSELGVAGELFF. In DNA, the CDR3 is TGCGCCAGCAGTGAACTCGGGGTTGCCGGGGAGCTGTTTTTT.

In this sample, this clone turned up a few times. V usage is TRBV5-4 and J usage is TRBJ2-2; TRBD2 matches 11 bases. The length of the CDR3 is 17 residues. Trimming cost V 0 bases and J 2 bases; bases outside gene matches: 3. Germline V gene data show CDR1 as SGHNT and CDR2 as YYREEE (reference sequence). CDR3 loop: CASSLGLAGPNTGELFF. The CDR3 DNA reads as TGTGCCAGCAGCTTGGGACTAGCGGGACCAAACACCGGGGAGCTGTTTTTT.

In nucleotides, the CDR3 is TGTGCCAGCAGCCAAGATCGTCGGAGCTCCTATAATTCACCCCTCCACTTT. It is translated as CASSQDRRSSYNSPLHF. This chain links TRBV3-1 (or the pseudogene TRBV3-2) with TRBJ1-6; unclear D gene. The V gene lost 0 bases and the J gene lost 0 bases, with 9 bases spanning the gap. The CDR3 extends over 17 amino acids. CDR1 is LGHDT, CDR2 YNNKEL, per germline (reference sequence).